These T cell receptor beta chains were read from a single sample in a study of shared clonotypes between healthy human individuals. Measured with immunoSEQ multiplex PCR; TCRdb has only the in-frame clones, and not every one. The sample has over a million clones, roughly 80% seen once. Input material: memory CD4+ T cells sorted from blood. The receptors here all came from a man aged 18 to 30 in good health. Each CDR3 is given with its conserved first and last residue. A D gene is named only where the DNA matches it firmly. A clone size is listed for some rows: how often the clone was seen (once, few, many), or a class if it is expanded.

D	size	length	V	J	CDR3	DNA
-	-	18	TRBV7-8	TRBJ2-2	CASSLRTAGATPGGELFF	TGTGCCAGCAGCTTACGGACGGCTGGGGCTACACCGGGGGGGGAGCTGTTTTTT
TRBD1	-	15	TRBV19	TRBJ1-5	CASSIRQGVGQPQHF	TGTGCCAGTAGTATTAGACAGGGGGTCGGTCAGCCCCAGCATTTT
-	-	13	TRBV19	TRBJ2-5	CASSRMGKETQYF	TGTGCCAGTAGTAGAATGGGGAAAGAGACCCAGTACTTC
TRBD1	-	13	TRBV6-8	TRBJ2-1	CASRHRGRDEQFF	TGTGCCAGCAGGCACAGGGGGAGAGATGAGCAGTTCTTC
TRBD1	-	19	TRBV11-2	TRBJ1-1	CASSPQQEDRGLPRTEAFF	TGTGCCAGCAGCCCACAACAAGAGGACAGGGGGCTTCCCCGGACTGAAGCTTTCTTT
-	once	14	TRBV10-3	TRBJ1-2	CAISESLGYYGYTF	TGTGCCATCAGTGAGAGCTTGGGGTATTATGGCTACACCTTC
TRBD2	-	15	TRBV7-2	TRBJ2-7	CASSSPGLAIYEQYF	TGTGCCAGCAGTTCCCCGGGACTAGCGATCTACGAGCAGTACTTC
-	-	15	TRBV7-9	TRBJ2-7	CASSPGGGAPYEQYF	TGTGCCAGCAGCCCAGGGGGAGGGGCCCCCTACGAGCAGTACTTC
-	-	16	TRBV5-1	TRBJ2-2	CASAPRAQTDTGELFF	TGCGCCAGCGCGCCCAGGGCCCAAACGGACACCGGGGAGCTGTTTTTT
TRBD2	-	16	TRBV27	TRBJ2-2	CASSARQRGGTGELFF	TGTGCCAGCAGTGCCCGCCAGCGGGGGGGCACCGGGGAGCTGTTTTTT
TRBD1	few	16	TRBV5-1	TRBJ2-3	CASSPSPGQRADTQYF	TGCGCCAGCAGCCCGTCCCCGGGACAGAGGGCAGATACGCAGTATTTT